This TCR beta chain originates from a study of T-cell reconstitution after alpha-beta-depleted transplantation in children. General study points: Where some patients showed high TCRbeta diversity at day 60, it came from recipient T cells and thymic progenitors that had survived. By one year post-transplant, T-cell counts and diversity largely arose from T cells that were newly produced. About two months after transplant, alpha-beta T cells reportedly came from several hundred expanded graft clones.

A remark on this clonotype: Its antigen is not known.

Unique molecular identifiers were built into the TCRbeta library. TCRdb itself ran the PCR reads through MiXCR, one entry per CDR3 protein. The repertoire holds a few hundred thousand distinct CDR3 sequences, with over 20% as singletons. The clonotype originates from a male patient aged 10 to 17 who had a stem cell transplant for acute lymphoblastic leukemia, so the T cells may come from the graft donor. The source was PBMCs, mostly from graft donor cells, collected 180 days after TCRalphabeta/CD19-depleted stem cell transplant.

The CDR3 region is CASSLFPVSYEQYF. DNA for the CDR3: TGTGCCAGCAGTTTATTTCCAGTTTCCTACGAGCAGTACTTC. This rearrangement joins TRBV28 to TRBJ2-7; D not resolved. This CDR3 is 14 amino acids long. V was pared by 1 base and J by 1 base, with 8 bases between. Germline V gives CDR1 MDHEN, CDR2 SYDVKM. Full variable domain (rest looked up from reference TRBV28 and TRBJ2-7): DVKVTQSSRYLVKRTGEKVFLECVQDMDHENMFWYRQDPGLGLRLIYFSYDVKMKEKGDIPEGYSVSREKKERFSLILESASTNQTSMYLCASSLFPVSYEQYFGPGTRLTVT.